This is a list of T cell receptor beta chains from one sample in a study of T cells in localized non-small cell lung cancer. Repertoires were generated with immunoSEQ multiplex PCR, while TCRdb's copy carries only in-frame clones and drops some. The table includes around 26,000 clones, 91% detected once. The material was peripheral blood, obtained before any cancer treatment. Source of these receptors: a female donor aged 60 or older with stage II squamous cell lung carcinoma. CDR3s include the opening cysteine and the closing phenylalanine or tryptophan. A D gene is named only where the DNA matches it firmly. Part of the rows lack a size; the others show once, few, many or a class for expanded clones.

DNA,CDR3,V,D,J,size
TGTGCCAGCAGCGACGGACTAGCGAGTACGCAGTATTTT,CASSDGLASTQYF,TRBV11-2,TRBD2,TRBJ2-3,-
TGTGCCAGCGCCGATGGGGGCGGCACGACTAACTATGGCTACACCTTC,CASADGGGTTNYGYTF,TRBV2,-,TRBJ1-2,-
TGTGCCAGCAGATACCCCCGGGGGACAGGGTATAGCAATCAGCCCCAGCATTTT,CASRYPRGTGYSNQPQHF,TRBV28,TRBD1,TRBJ1-5,-
TGTGCCAGGATTGGAAACACCATATATTTT,CARIGNTIYF,TRBV5-4,-,TRBJ1-3,few
TGTGCCAGCAGCTTGGGGACAGGGAAAACCGGGGAGCTGTTTTTT,CASSLGTGKTGELFF,TRBV5-8,TRBD1,TRBJ2-2,-
TGTGCCAGCTCACCCCTTTTGGGGCCCACAGATACGCAGTATTTT,CASSPLLGPTDTQYF,TRBV18,-,TRBJ2-3,-
TGCAGCGTTGCCCGCGCAGGGAGCGGTACCGGGGAGCTGTTTTTT,CSVARAGSGTGELFF,TRBV29-1,-,TRBJ2-2,-
TGTGCCAGCAGATCACAGGGGGCAAACGAGCAGTACTTC,CASRSQGANEQYF,TRBV28,TRBD1,TRBJ2-7,-
TGTGCCAGCAGTCCCCGCGGGCGGTATGAGCAGTTCTTC,CASSPRGRYEQFF,TRBV5-4,-,TRBJ2-1,-
TGTGCCAGCAGTTTATCTCCGACAGTCCCCTATGGCTACACCTTC,CASSLSPTVPYGYTF,TRBV28,-,TRBJ1-2,-
TGTGCCTGGAGTCAAAGCTCTGGAAACACCATATATTTT,CAWSQSSGNTIYF,TRBV30,-,TRBJ1-3,-
TGTGCCAGTAGTGGGGGGAACACTGAAGCTTTCTTT,CASSGGNTEAFF,TRBV27,-,TRBJ1-1,-
TGTGCCAGCAGTACCGGGACAGAGACTGGCTACACCTTC,CASSTGTETGYTF,TRBV2,TRBD1,TRBJ1-2,few
TGCGCCAGCAGCTTAGCGTCACGTCAGGAGACCCAGTACTTC,CASSLASRQETQYF,TRBV5-1,-,TRBJ2-5,-
TGTGCCAGCAGCCCCCTCGGCGGGATTTACAATGAGCAGTTCTTC,CASSPLGGIYNEQFF,TRBV7-3,-,TRBJ2-1,-
TGTGCCAGCTCGCAGGGACGCACCTACGAGCAGTACTTC,CASSQGRTYEQYF,TRBV18,-,TRBJ2-7,-
TGTGCCAGCAGCTTAAGGGGAGGGACTGAAGCTTTCTTT,CASSLRGGTEAFF,TRBV7-8,-,TRBJ1-1,-
TGTGCCAGCAGCTTAATTGGGAGCACTGAAGCTTTCTTT,CASSLIGSTEAFF,TRBV7-3,-,TRBJ1-1,-
TGCGCCAGCAGCCAAGGGTGGGGGCCGAATGAGCAGTTCTTC,CASSQGWGPNEQFF,TRBV4-3,-,TRBJ2-1,-
TGTGCCAGCAGTTCCATCCCCGGACTAGCGGGGGCCCCCTCCTACAATGAGCAGTTCTTC,CASSSIPGLAGAPSYNEQFF,TRBV28,TRBD2,TRBJ2-1,-
TGTGCCAGCAGCTTGAGAGGAGGGGATCCTACCGGGGAGCTGTTTTTT,CASSLRGGDPTGELFF,TRBV11-3,-,TRBJ2-2,-
TGTGCCAGCAGTTTAGAGGGGAACTCTGGGGCCAACGTCCTGACTTTC,CASSLEGNSGANVLTF,TRBV27,-,TRBJ2-6,-
TGTGCCAGCAGTGTGGCTAGCTCCTACAATGAGCAGTTCTTC,CASSVASSYNEQFF,TRBV2,-,TRBJ2-1,-
TGTGCCAGCAGCTTGGCGGCGGGTGGCTCCACCGCGGCCAAGGCCCAGTACTTC,CASSLAAGGSTAAKAQYF,TRBV5-5,-,TRBJ2-5,-
TGTGCCAGCAAAAGGGCTAGCGGGAGAGGTACGGGTGAGCAGTTCTTC,CASKRASGRGTGEQFF,TRBV2,TRBD2,TRBJ2-1,once
TGTGCCAGCTGGTCCCCCTACAATGAGCAGTTCTTC,CASWSPYNEQFF,TRBV5-5,-,TRBJ2-1,-
TGTGCCAGCAGCAAAGCGCTAGCGGGGAAGGCCCCCAATGAGCAGTTCTTC,CASSKALAGKAPNEQFF,TRBV21-1,-,TRBJ2-1,once
TGCAGCGTTGAAGAGACAGTCAAGGAGACAGATACGCAGTATTTT,CSVEETVKETDTQYF,TRBV29-1,-,TRBJ2-3,-
TGTGCCAGCTCACCACAGGGACCGGGGGTTGGGAACGAGCAGTACTTC,CASSPQGPGVGNEQYF,TRBV18,-,TRBJ2-7,-
TGTGCCAGTAGTATAAGTCAGCTCTCCTACGAGCAGTACTTC,CASSISQLSYEQYF,TRBV19,-,TRBJ2-7,-
TGTGCCAGCAGTTGGCACCCGAGGTACACTGAAGCTTTCTTT,CASSWHPRYTEAFF,TRBV27,-,TRBJ1-1,once
TGTGCCAGCAGCCCCCGTAGCTGGTACTCCTACGAGCAGTACTTC,CASSPRSWYSYEQYF,TRBV9,-,TRBJ2-7,-
TGTGCCAGCAGCGGCCGGGACAGGGGCACTGAAGCTTTCTTT,CASSGRDRGTEAFF,TRBV7-9,TRBD1,TRBJ1-1,-